This TCR beta chain appears in the sequencing data of a study of blood T cell repertoires in COVID-19. Across the study: COVID-19 samples, acute and convalescent, were from the United States, Italy and Spain. T cells, B-cell-depleted T cells, or PBMCs supplied cDNA or gDNA.

Measured with immunoSEQ multiplex PCR; TCRdb has only the in-frame clones, and not every one. This table holds 250,000 to 300,000 clones, around 90% found once. Clinical history reported by participants formed the basis on which cohorts were assigned. Resolution of symptoms, clearance, or two negative PCRs was present in recovered Cohort 3 donors. After removal of 4 bases from V and 4 bases from J, the junction contained 14 bases not matched to a gene. CDR1 is SGHDT, CDR2 YYEEEE, per germline. The CDR3 consists of 17 residues. The chain carries TRBV5-6 and TRBJ2-3; 8 bases fit TRBD1. The clonotype originates from a woman between 35 and 50 years old who had recovered from COVID-19. The sequenced sample was PBMCs or T cells enriched from blood (not recorded which). The CDR3 DNA sequence: TGTGCCAGCAGCCAGACCCGGACAGGGCGAGTACCAGATACGCAGTATTTT. It yields the protein CASSQTRTGRVPDTQYF. Variable domain in full (rest from reference TRBV5-6 and TRBJ2-3): DAGVTQSPTHLIKTRGQQVTLRCSPKSGHDTVSWYQQALGQGPQFIFQYYEEEERQRGNFPDRFSGHQFPNYSSELNVNALLLGDSALYLCASSQTRTGRVPDTQYFGPGTRLTVL.